Sequencing of this TCR beta chain was carried out in a study of cytomegalovirus exposure and HLA in healthy donors. PCR was performed using 60 Vbeta and 13 Jbeta primers. Profiling relied on immunoSEQ multiplex PCR, and the TCRdb table lists in-frame clones only, not all of them. Of about 130,000 clones listed, 55% to 75% are singletons. This donor has no recorded CMV serostatus. Sequenced sample: PBMCs. This TCR was recovered from a human donor in good health.

CDR3 in amino acids: CASSLGGRETDTQYF. The CDR3 nucleotides are TGTGCCAGCAGCTTAGGCGGAAGGGAGACAGATACGCAGTATTTT. V is TRBV7-2 and J is TRBJ2-3, with a tentative D call TRBD2 (5 bases). The length of the CDR3 is 15 residues. V gave up 1 base and J gave up 3 bases, with 11 bases separating them. The germline V gene encodes CDR1 SGHTA and CDR2 FQGNSA.